This T cell receptor (beta chain) came from a study (dated by TCRdb to the mid-2010s). The germline V gene yields MDHEN for CDR1 and SYDVKM for CDR2. There are 15 amino acids in the CDR3, from cysteine to phenylalanine inclusive. The DNA shown is the 45-base CDR3, in frame from base 1. V loses 3 bases, J loses 5 bases, and the germline ends lie 16 bases apart. This clonotype occurred a few times. No cognate antigen has been identified for it. The input lacks base qualities; no much larger clone sits a single base away. Library preparation used RT-PCR. Sequencer: Illumina MiSeq. TCRdb applied fastp at Q25 and MiXCR to the public reads, then kept only in-frame beta chains. Each CDR3 protein appears once, grouped with its most common genes and DNA. For this sample the table gives hundreds of thousands of distinct CDR3 sequences, of which approximately 15% were detected only once. The ten largest clonotypes hold around 3.3% of the sample.

This TCR was recovered from a female donor in good health, serving as a healthy control. The sample was memory CD4+ T cells from blood. The V gene is TRBV28 and the J gene is TRBJ2-5; the best D guess is TRBD2, with 6 bases matching. In nucleotides, the sequence is TGTGCCAGCAGTTTGCCCAGCGGCGGGGAGGAGACCCAGTACTTC. The encoded protein is CASSLPSGGEETQYF.